Listed below are T cell receptor beta chains from one sample, sequenced in a study of molecular identifiers for immune sequencing clone quantification. TCRdb reprocessed the PCR reads via MiXCR and lists one record per CDR3 protein. The sample holds about 510,000 distinct CDR3 sequences, over 20% seen once. Specimen: naive CD8+ T cells from blood, with Jurkat cell RNA spiked in. These receptors all come from a human donor in good health. Some libraries in this study had Jurkat cell RNA spiked in. Both conserved end residues are part of each CDR3. The D gene is left open where the match is weak. Some rows have no size entry. The others give once, few or many, or a class for an expanded clone.

v_gene: TRBV12-3/TRBV12-4
j_gene: TRBJ2-7
abundance: few
d_gene: -
len: 14
CDR3nt: TGTGCCAGCAGTAGGACCGTTTACTCCTACGAGCAGTACTTC
CDR3aa: CASSRTVYSYEQYF

v_gene: TRBV6-6
j_gene: TRBJ2-1
abundance: few
d_gene: -
len: 14
CDR3nt: TGTGCCAGCAGTTACTTTGGGCAGAACAATGAGCAGTTCTTC
CDR3aa: CASSYFGQNNEQFF

v_gene: TRBV20-1
j_gene: TRBJ1-1
abundance: few
d_gene: -
len: 13
CDR3nt: TGCAGTGCTAAGGGAATGCGGAACACTGAAGCTTTCTTT
CDR3aa: CSAKGMRNTEAFF

v_gene: TRBV30
j_gene: TRBJ2-7
abundance: -
d_gene: TRBD1
len: 16
CDR3nt: TGTGCCTGGAGGGACTCGAGGACAGGGATATCCTACGAGCAGTACTTC
CDR3aa: CAWRDSRTGISYEQYF

v_gene: TRBV29-1
j_gene: TRBJ2-7
abundance: -
d_gene: -
len: 12
CDR3nt: TGCAGCGCCGAGGACGGGCCCTACGAGCAGTACTTC
CDR3aa: CSAEDGPYEQYF

v_gene: TRBV6-5
j_gene: TRBJ1-1
abundance: few
d_gene: TRBD1
len: 14
CDR3nt: TGTGCCAGCAGTGTAACAGGGGGCATCTCTGAAGCTTTCTTT
CDR3aa: CASSVTGGISEAFF

v_gene: TRBV30
j_gene: TRBJ2-6
abundance: -
d_gene: -
len: 14
CDR3nt: TGTGCCTGGAGGGCAGACTCTGGGGCCAACGTCCTGACTTTC
CDR3aa: CAWRADSGANVLTF

v_gene: TRBV4-3
j_gene: TRBJ2-1
abundance: few
d_gene: -
len: 17
CDR3nt: TGCGCCAGCAGCCAGAGTAGCGGTTCCCCCTCTTACAATGAGCAGTTCTTC
CDR3aa: CASSQSSGSPSYNEQFF

v_gene: TRBV19
j_gene: TRBJ2-7
abundance: -
d_gene: -
len: 15
CDR3nt: TGTGCCAGTAGTATGGGGACGGGGGAGGCCTACGAGCAGTACTTC
CDR3aa: CASSMGTGEAYEQYF

v_gene: TRBV9
j_gene: TRBJ2-3
abundance: -
d_gene: -
len: 15
CDR3nt: TGTGCCAGCAGCGCCCGTGGCGCTCCAGGGGATACGCAGTATTTT
CDR3aa: CASSARGAPGDTQYF

v_gene: TRBV5-5
j_gene: TRBJ2-3
abundance: many
d_gene: TRBD1
len: 16
CDR3nt: TGTGCCAGCAGCTCAAGACAGGGGGGATCCACAGATACGCAGTATTTT
CDR3aa: CASSSRQGGSTDTQYF

v_gene: TRBV6-2/TRBV6-3
j_gene: TRBJ2-6
abundance: few
d_gene: TRBD1
len: 20
CDR3nt: TGTGCCAGCAGTTACTCTGCTGGGACAGGGGGCGCTTCTGGGGCCAACGTCCTGACTTTC
CDR3aa: CASSYSAGTGGASGANVLTF

v_gene: TRBV7-9
j_gene: TRBJ2-5
abundance: -
d_gene: -
len: 15
CDR3nt: TGTGCCAGCAGCTTAGTTTTTACCAGGGACGAGACCCAGTACTTC
CDR3aa: CASSLVFTRDETQYF

v_gene: TRBV6-2/TRBV6-3
j_gene: TRBJ2-3
abundance: -
d_gene: TRBD2
len: 17
CDR3nt: TGTGCCAGCAGTACCACTATAGCGGGAGGGCCCACAGATACGCAGTATTTT
CDR3aa: CASSTTIAGGPTDTQYF

v_gene: TRBV28
j_gene: TRBJ2-7
abundance: many
d_gene: -
len: 14
CDR3nt: TGTGCCAGCAGTTCCAGGAACAATCCCTACGAGCAGTACTTC
CDR3aa: CASSSRNNPYEQYF

v_gene: TRBV7-9
j_gene: TRBJ1-6
abundance: -
d_gene: -
len: 16
CDR3nt: TGTGCCAGCAGCCAAGGGTATAGCGACTATAATTCACCCCTCCACTTT
CDR3aa: CASSQGYSDYNSPLHF